One and the same sample provided the 9 T cell receptor beta chains below, sequenced in a study of response to subunit inactivated influenza vaccine. TCRdb re-called the RT-PCR reads through MiXCR, storing one row per CDR3 protein. The sample holds around 320,000 distinct CDR3 sequences, approximately 20% seen once. Specimen: PBMCs from blood, collected less than 22 months after vaccination. The receptors stem from a man aged 50 to 69 who received an inactivated influenza vaccine.

This clonotype has at least ten counts. The rearrangement joins TRBV29-1 to TRBJ2-7; 10 bases fit TRBD1. With 6 bases clipped from V and 2 bases from J, the junction kept 4 bases outside the gene matches. CDR1 and CDR2 (germline): SQVTM, ANQGSEA. The CDR3 length is 13 residues. CDR3 loop: CSVRTGGAYEQYF. The CDR3 nucleotides read TGCAGCGTCCGGACAGGGGGGGCCTACGAGCAGTACTTC.

The table lists this clonotype with a few counts. V and J are TRBV5-6 and TRBJ1-2; TRBD1 agrees at 11 bases. V lost 0 bases and J lost 4; bases outside the gene matches: 2. The CDR3 extends over 15 amino acids. CDR1 and CDR2 from the germline V gene are SGHDT and YYEEEE. CDR3 sequence (DNA): TGTGCCAGCAGCTTGGGGGACAGGGGGATCTATGGCTACACCTTC. Its translation: CASSLGDRGIYGYTF.

The chain couples TRBV5-5 to TRBJ2-6, with 11 bases aligning to TRBD1. J gave up 4 bases and V 3 bases, and 6 bases lay outside the gene matches. The CDR3 totals 17 residues. Per germline, CDR1 SGHKS and CDR2 YYEKEE (reference sequence). DNA for the CDR3: TGTGCCAGCAGCTACAGGGACAGGGGGTCCGGGGCCAACGTCCTGACTTTC. Protein sequence: CASSYRDRGSGANVLTF.

This clonotype was observed a handful of times. The chain links TRBV6-2 or TRBV6-3 to TRBJ2-3; maybe TRBD2 (6 bases). The CDR3 runs to 14 residues. The germline CDR1 and CDR2 sequences are MNHEY and SVGEGT. V was clipped by 2 bases and J by 6 bases, with 12 bases between them. Here the CDR3 reads CASSYLSGADTQYF. In DNA form, the CDR3 reads TGTGCCAGCAGTTACCTTAGCGGAGCCGATACGCAGTATTTT.

This clonotype was observed many times. Compared with germline, one end of the junction differs, possibly owing to a read error. The chain has TRBV6-5 and TRBJ1-2, with 9 positions matching TRBD1. There are 18 residues in the CDR3. From germline, CDR1 is MNHEY and CDR2 SVGAGI. CDR3 nucleotides: TGTGCCAGCACTTACTTCGGACAGGGGACGGAGATTAACTATGGCTACACCTTC. It specifies CASTYFGQGTEINYGYTF.

This chain connects TRBV28 to TRBJ1-2; D gene unclear. This CDR3 contains 14 residues. In germline, CDR1 is MDHEN, CDR2 SYDVKM. Between the trimmed V and J ends, which lost 2 bases and 0 bases, there was a span of 7 bases. CDR3 protein: CASSLNLPNYGYTF. The CDR3 DNA reads as TGTGCCAGCAGTTTAAACCTCCCTAACTATGGCTACACCTTC.

This chain uses TRBV7-8 with TRBJ2-2, with 7 bases aligning to TRBD1. V lost 5 bases, J lost 4 bases, and 10 bases stayed unmatched. The CDR3 is 16 amino acids. Germline CDR1 reads SGHVS; CDR2 reads FQNEAQ. The CDR3 is CASSLIGGSGTGELFF. The CDR3, as DNA: TGTGCCAGCAGCCTCATAGGGGGCTCGGGCACCGGGGAGCTGTTTTTT.

This clonotype was detected only a few times. The rearrangement uses TRBV28 and TRBJ1-1; possible D gene TRBD1, 5 bases. The germline gives CDR1 MDHEN, CDR2 SYDVKM. V was shortened by 2 bases and J by 3 bases, with 22 bases between the two germline ends. This CDR3 is built from 18 residues. In DNA form, the CDR3 reads TGTGCCAGCAGTTTACCTGATGTCGTGGGGCTAGGGGACACTGAAGCTTTCTTT. It is translated as CASSLPDVVGLGDTEAFF.

A few counts support this clonotype. The chain links TRBV6-5 to TRBJ1-1; D gene uncertain. Germline CDR1 is MNHEY and CDR2 is SVGAGI. V was cut by 0 bases and J by 7 bases, with 21 bases left in between. The length of the CDR3 is 17 residues. CDR3 residues: CASSYSTPARAEGEAFF. CDR3 DNA: TGTGCCAGCAGTTACTCGACCCCCGCAAGGGCGGAGGGTGAAGCTTTCTTT.